This TCR beta chain emerged from a study of CD8 T cells in Susac syndrome. An amount of RNA that ranged from about 0.45 to 1 ug was reverse transcribed with random hexamers. Amplification of TCR beta CDR3 across 54 Vbeta and 13 Jbeta was performed with immunoSEQ multiplex PCR. TCRdb recomputed calls from the immunoSEQ multiplex PCR reads with MiXCR, one row per CDR3 protein. The sample lists about 200,000 distinct CDR3 sequences; 85% to 95% were seen once. CD8+ and CD4+ T cells circulating in blood were sequenced for TCR beta. This TCR was recovered from a human donor in good health. Material: CD4+ T cells from PBMCs.

The CDR3 coding sequence is TGTGCCAGCAGCGCCCTCGAGAACACTGAAGCTTTCTTT. It encodes CASSALENTEAFF. This sequence joins TRBV2 and TRBJ1-1, with D unclear. This CDR3 has 13 amino acids. Trimming pared 6 bases from V and 1 base from J, leaving 9 bases between. Germline V gene lookup returns CDR1 SNHLY and CDR2 FYNNEI.